This TCR beta chain stems from a study of monozygotic twins with inflammatory bowel disease. Study results and limitations: A single strong IBD-associated signal or clonotype was not supported by the findings. Comparison of concordant versus discordant twins revealed no difference in repertoire similarity, possibly due to limited power. IBD patients had lower TCRbeta diversity (inverse Simpson) than healthy co-twins.

CDR3 size: 13 residues. The germline gives CDR1 SGHRS, CDR2 YFSETQ. TCRdb re-analyzed the 5' RACE reads; it lists each CDR3 protein once, without DNA. The specimen's table records 350,000 to 550,000 distinct CDR3 sequences. Comment on this clonotype: Its specificity is not known.

This rearrangement joins TRBV5-1 to TRBJ2-3. The source material was blood. The TCR comes from a human donor with ulcerative colitis or Crohn's disease, or a healthy co-twin of an affected twin (not recorded which). CDR3 region: CASSWSGTDTQYF.